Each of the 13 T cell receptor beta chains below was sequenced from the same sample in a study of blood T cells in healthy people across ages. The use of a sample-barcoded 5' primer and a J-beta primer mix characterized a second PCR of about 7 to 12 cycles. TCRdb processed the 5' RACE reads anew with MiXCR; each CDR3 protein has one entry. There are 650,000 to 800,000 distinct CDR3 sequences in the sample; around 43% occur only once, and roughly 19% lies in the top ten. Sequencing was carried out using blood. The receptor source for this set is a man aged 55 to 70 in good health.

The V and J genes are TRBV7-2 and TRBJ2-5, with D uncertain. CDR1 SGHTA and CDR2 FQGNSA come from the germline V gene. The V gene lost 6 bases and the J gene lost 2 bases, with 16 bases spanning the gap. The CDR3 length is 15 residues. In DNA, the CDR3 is TGTGCCAGCAGTCCAAACCCAAACTCACAAGAGACCCAGTACTTC. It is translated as CASSPNPNSQETQYF. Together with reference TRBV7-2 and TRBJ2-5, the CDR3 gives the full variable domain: GAGVSQSPSNKVTEKGKDVELRCDPISGHTALYWYRQSLGQGLEFLIYFQGNSAPDKSGLPSDRFSAERTGGSVSTLTIQRTQQEDSAVYLCASSPNPNSQETQYFGPGTRLLVL.

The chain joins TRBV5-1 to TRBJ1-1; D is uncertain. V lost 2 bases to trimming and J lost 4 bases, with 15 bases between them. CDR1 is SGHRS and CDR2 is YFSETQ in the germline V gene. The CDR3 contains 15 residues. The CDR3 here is CASSLPGPEATEAFF. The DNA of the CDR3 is TGCGCCAGCAGCTTACCGGGTCCAGAGGCCACTGAAGCTTTCTTT.

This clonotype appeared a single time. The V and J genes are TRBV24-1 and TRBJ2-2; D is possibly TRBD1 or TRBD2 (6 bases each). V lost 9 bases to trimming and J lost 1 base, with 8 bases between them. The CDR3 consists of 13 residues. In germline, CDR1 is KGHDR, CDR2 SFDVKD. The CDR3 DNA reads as TGTGCCACCGCGGGACAGAACACCGGGGAGCTGTTTTTT. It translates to CATAGQNTGELFF.

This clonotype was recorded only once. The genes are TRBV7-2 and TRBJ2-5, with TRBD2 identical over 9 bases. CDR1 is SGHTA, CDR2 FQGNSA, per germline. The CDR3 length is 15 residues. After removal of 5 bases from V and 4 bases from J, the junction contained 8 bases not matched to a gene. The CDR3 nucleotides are TGTACCAGCAGCCCGCAGGCGGGGGGGCGAGAGACCCAGTACTTC. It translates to CTSSPQAGGRETQYF.

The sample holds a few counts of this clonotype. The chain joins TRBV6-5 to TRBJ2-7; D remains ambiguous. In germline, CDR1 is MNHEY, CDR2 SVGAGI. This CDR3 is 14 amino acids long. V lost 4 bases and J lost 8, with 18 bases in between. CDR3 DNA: TGTGCCAGCAGTTCGTCGGGCCCGAAGGTCCAGCAGTACTTC. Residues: CASSSSGPKVQQYF.

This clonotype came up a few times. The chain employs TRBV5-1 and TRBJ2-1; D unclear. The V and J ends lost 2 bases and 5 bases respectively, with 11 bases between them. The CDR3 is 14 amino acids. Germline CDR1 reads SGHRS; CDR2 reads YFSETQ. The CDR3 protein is CASSLIPPDNEQFF. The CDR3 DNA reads TGCGCCAGCAGCTTAATCCCTCCTGACAATGAGCAGTTCTTC. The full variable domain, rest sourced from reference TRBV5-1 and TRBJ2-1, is KAGVTQTPRYLIKTRGQQVTLSCSPISGHRSVSWYQQTPGQGLQFLFEYFSETQRNKGNFPGRFSGRQFSNSRSEMNVSTLELGDSALYLCASSLIPPDNEQFFGPGTRLTVL.

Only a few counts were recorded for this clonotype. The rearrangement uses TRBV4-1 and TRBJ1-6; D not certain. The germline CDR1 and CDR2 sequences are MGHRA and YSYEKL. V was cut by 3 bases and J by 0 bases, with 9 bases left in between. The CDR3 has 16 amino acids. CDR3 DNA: TGCGCCAGCAGCCAGGGGTCCAGCTCCTATAATTCACCCCTCCACTTT. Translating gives CASSQGSSSYNSPLHF.

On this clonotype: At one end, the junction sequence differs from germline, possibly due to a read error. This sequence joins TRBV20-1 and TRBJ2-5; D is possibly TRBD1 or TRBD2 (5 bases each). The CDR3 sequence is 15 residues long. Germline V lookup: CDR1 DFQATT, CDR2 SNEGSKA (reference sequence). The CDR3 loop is CSAPAPGTFQEAQYF. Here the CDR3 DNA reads TGCAGTGCCCCTGCTCCGGGGACCTTCCAAGAGGCCCAGTACTTC.

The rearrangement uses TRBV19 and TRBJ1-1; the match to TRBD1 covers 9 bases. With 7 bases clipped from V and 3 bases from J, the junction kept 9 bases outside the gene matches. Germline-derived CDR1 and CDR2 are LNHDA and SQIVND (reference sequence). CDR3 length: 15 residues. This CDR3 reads CASIRTGVYDTEAFF. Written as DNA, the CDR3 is TGTGCCAGTATTAGGACAGGGGTTTATGACACTGAAGCTTTCTTT.

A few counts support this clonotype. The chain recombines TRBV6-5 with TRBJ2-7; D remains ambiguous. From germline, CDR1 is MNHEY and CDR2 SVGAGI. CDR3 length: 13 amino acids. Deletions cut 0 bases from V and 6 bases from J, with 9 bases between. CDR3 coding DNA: TGTGCCAGCAGTTACTCAAGGACGGCCGAGCAGTACTTC. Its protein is CASSYSRTAEQYF.

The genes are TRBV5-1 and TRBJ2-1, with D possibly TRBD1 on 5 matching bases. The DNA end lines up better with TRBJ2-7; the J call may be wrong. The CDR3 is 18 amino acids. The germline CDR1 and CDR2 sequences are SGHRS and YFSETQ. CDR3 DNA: TGCGCCAGCAGCTTGGCCACAAGGGGCCCCACCCGTTACAATGAGCAGTACTTC. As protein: CASSLATRGPTRYNEQYF.

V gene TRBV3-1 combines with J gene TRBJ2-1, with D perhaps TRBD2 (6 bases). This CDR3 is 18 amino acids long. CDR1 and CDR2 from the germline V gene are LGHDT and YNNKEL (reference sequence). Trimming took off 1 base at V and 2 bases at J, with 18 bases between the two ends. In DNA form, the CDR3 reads TGTGCCAGCAGCCAAGGGGGATTACTAGCTGTCGCCTACAATGAGCAGTTCTTC. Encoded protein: CASSQGGLLAVAYNEQFF.

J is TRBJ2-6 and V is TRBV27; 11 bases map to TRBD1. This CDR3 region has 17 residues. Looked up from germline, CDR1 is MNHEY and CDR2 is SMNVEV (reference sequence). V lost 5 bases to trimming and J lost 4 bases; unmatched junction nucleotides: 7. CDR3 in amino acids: CASSRDRGSSGANVLTF. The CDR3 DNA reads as TGTGCCAGCAGTCGGGACAGGGGGAGTTCGGGGGCCAACGTCCTGACTTTC.